This record looks at one T cell receptor (beta chain) sequence and its context. The V and J ends lost 2 bases and 5 bases, in that order; junction bases with no gene match: 6. Per germline, CDR1 SGHRS and CDR2 YFSETQ. The CDR3 runs 16 residues. These data come from a study of blood T cell repertoires in COVID-19. Whole-study context: Sources were T cells, B-cell-depleted T cells, or PBMCs; the material itself was cDNA or gDNA.

TCRdb keeps only in-frame clones here, not all; method: immunoSEQ multiplex PCR. The profile shows 450,000 to 500,000 clones, approximately 83% of them singletons. Sequencing was done on a sample of peripheral blood. This TCR came from a human donor in a cohort sampled during active COVID-19. The chain has TRBV5-1 and TRBJ2-3; TRBD2 matches 12 bases. The CDR3 spells CASSFGRLAGEDTQYF. In DNA, the CDR3 is TGCGCCAGCAGCTTTGGAAGACTAGCGGGAGAAGATACGCAGTATTTT.